This T cell receptor beta chain was captured by sequencing in a study of blood T cell repertoires in COVID-19. Overall study: Sample material is recorded as cDNA or gDNA derived from T cells, B-cell-depleted T cells, or PBMCs.

The CDR3 length is 18 residues. V gave up 2 bases and J gave up 2 bases; unmatched junction bases: 8. Germline assignment: CDR1 SGHTA and CDR2 FQGTGA. Sequenced by immunoSEQ multiplex PCR; TCRdb stores in-frame clones only, minus some. Counted here are more than 45,000 clones, over 75% occurring once; the ten biggest clones make up 4.7%. The TCR was taken from a man aged 35-49 years with active COVID-19. Sequencing input: peripheral blood. This chain links TRBV7-3 with TRBJ1-4; TRBD1 matches 10 bases. CDR3 amino acids: CASSLARDRGGTNEKLFF. The CDR3 coding sequence is TGTGCCAGCAGCTTAGCCCGGGACAGGGGAGGGACTAATGAAAAACTGTTTTTT.